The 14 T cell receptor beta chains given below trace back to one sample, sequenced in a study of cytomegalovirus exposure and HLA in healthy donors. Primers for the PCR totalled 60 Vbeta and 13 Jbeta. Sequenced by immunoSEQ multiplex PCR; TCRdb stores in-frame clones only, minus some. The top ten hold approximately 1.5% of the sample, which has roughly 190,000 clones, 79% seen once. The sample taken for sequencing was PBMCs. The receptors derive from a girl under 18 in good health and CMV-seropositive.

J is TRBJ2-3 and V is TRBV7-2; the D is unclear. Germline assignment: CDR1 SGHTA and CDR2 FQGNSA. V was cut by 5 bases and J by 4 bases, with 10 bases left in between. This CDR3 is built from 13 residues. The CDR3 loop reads CASSPPSADTQYF. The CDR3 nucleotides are TGTGCCAGCAGCCCTCCGTCCGCAGATACGCAGTATTTT.

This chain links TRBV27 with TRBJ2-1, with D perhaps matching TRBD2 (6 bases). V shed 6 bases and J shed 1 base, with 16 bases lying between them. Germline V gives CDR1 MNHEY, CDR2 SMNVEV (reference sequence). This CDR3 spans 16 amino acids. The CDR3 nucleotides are TGTGCCAGCAGCCCGGGACGGGAGAGTTCCTACAATGAGCAGTTCTTC. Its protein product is CASSPGRESSYNEQFF.

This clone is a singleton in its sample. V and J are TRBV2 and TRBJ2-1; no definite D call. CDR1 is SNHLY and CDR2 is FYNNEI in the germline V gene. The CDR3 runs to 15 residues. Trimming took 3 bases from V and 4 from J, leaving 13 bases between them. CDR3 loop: CASSEGRQAYNEQFF. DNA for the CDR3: TGTGCCAGCAGTGAGGGTCGGCAGGCATACAATGAGCAGTTCTTC.

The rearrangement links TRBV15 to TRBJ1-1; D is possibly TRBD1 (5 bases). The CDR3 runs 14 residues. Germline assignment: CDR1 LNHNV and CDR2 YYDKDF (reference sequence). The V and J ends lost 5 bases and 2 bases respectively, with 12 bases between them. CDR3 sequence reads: CATSRGGLNTEAFF. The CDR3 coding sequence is TGTGCCACCAGCCGGGGGGGGTTAAACACTGAAGCTTTCTTT.

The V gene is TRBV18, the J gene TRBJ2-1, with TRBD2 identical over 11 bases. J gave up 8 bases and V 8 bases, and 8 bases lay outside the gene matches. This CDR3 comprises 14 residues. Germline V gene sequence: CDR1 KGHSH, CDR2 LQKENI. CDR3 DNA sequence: TGTGCCAGCGCGTCCGGGACTAGCGGTTATGAGCAGTTCTTC. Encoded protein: CASASGTSGYEQFF. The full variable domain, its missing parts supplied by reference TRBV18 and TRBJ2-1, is NAGVMQNPRHLVRRRGQEARLRCSPMKGHSHVYWYRQLPEEGLKFMVYLQKENIIDESGMPKERFSAEFPKEGPSILRIQQVVRGDSAAYFCASASGTSGYEQFFGPGTRLTVL.

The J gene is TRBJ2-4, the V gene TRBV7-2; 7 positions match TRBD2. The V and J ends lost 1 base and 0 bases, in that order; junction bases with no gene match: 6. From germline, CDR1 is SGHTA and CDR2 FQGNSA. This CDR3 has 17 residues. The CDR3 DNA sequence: TGTGCCAGCAGCTTAGTGGGCGGGGGACTAGCCAAAAACATTCAGTACTTC. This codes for CASSLVGGGLAKNIQYF.

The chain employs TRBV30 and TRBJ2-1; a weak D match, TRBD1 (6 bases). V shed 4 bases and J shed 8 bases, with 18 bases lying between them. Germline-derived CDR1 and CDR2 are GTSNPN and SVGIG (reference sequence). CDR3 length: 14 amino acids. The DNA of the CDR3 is TGTGCCTGGACGTCGGGCAGGGGAAGCGATGAGCAGTTCTTC. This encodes CAWTSGRGSDEQFF.

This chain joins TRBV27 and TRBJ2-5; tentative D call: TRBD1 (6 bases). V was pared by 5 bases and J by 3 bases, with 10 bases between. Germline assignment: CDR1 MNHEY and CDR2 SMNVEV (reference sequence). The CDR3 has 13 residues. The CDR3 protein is CASSGQRKETQYF. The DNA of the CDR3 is TGTGCCAGCAGTGGACAGAGGAAAGAGACCCAGTACTTC.

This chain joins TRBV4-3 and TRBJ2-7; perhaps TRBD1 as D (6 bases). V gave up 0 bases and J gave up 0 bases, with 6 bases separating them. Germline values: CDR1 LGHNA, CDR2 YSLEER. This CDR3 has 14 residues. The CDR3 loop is CASSQDRGSYEQYF. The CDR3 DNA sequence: TGCGCCAGCAGCCAAGACAGGGGCTCCTACGAGCAGTACTTC.

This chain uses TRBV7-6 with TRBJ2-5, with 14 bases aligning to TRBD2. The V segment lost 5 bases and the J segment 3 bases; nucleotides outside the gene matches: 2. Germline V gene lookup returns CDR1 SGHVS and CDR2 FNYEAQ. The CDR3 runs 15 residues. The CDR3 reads CASSEGLAGEETQYF. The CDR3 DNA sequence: TGTGCCAGCAGCGAGGGACTAGCGGGGGAAGAGACCCAGTACTTC.

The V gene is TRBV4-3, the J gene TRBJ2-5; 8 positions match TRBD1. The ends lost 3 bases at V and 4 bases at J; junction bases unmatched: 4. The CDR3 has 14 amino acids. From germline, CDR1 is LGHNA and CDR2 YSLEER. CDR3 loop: CASSHTDRVETQYF. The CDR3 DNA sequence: TGCGCCAGCAGCCACACGGACAGGGTAGAGACCCAGTACTTC.

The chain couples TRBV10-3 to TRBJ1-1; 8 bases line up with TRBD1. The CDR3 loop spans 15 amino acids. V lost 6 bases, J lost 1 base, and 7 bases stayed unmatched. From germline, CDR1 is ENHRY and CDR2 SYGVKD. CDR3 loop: CAISRKTGANTEAFF. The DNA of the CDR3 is TGTGCCATCAGCCGAAAGACAGGGGCGAACACTGAAGCTTTCTTT.

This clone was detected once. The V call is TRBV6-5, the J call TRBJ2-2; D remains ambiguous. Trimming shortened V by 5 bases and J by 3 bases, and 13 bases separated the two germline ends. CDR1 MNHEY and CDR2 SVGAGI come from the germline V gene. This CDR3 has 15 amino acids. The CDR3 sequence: CASSAQAPDTGELFF. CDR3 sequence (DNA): TGTGCCAGCAGTGCCCAGGCCCCGGACACCGGGGAGCTGTTTTTT.

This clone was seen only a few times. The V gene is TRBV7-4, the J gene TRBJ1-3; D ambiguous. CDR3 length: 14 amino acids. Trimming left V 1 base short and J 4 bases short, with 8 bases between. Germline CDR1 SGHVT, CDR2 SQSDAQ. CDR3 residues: CASSLDSTGNTIYF. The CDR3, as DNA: TGTGCCAGCAGCTTAGACAGCACCGGAAACACCATATATTTT.